Following are 5 T cell receptor beta chains from one sample sequenced in a study of identical twins. TCRdb re-derived calls from the 5' RACE reads in MiXCR, one entry per CDR3 protein. The data contain 500,000 to 650,000 distinct CDR3 sequences, 7% to 7.5% of them singletons. The sample also formed part of further work on yellow fever vaccine responses in identical twins.

Sequenced input: PBMCs. The receptors stem from a woman between 18 and 29 years old in good health.

This clonotype was observed many times. The chain recombines TRBV6-5 with TRBJ2-7; 8 nucleotides line up with TRBD1. CDR3 length: 16 amino acids. Trimming took 3 bases from V and 6 from J; bases not matched to a gene: 13. Germline-derived CDR1 and CDR2 are MNHEY and SVGAGI. CDR3 nucleotides: TGTGCCAGCAGTTATCGTCCCCAGGGGGCAGCTGGCGAGCAGTACTTC. This encodes CASSYRPQGAAGEQYF.

This clonotype occurred once. This chain joins TRBV7-9 and TRBJ2-7; the D is unclear. The V gene's germline CDR1 is SEHNR and CDR2 FQNEAQ (reference sequence). The V end lost 1 base, the J end lost 0 bases, and 13 bases lay between the germline ends. This CDR3 contains 16 residues. The CDR3 protein is CASSLVSTGVSYEQYF. CDR3 sequence (DNA): TGTGCCAGCAGCTTAGTCAGTACCGGAGTCTCCTACGAGCAGTACTTC.

The V call is TRBV29-1, the J call TRBJ2-7; the D call may be TRBD1 or TRBD2 (5 bases each). Looked up from germline, CDR1 is SQVTM and CDR2 is ANQGSEA. This CDR3 has 12 amino acids. Deletions cut 3 bases from V and 3 bases from J, with 9 bases between. CDR3 loop: CSVEGVFYEQYF. For the CDR3, the DNA is TGCAGCGTTGAGGGGGTCTTCTACGAGCAGTACTTC.

V is TRBV6-2 or TRBV6-3 and J is TRBJ2-6; 7 bases match TRBD2. The V gene's germline CDR1 is MNHEY and CDR2 SVGEGT. The CDR3 is 18 amino acids. V was pared by 6 bases and J by 0 bases, with 11 bases of the junction left unmatched. The CDR3 DNA reads TGTGCCAGCAGAACTGGGGCGGGGGTCCGCTCTGGGGCCAACGTCCTGACTTTC. It is translated as CASRTGAGVRSGANVLTF.

This clonotype came up many times. The genes are TRBV6-5 and TRBJ1-1; D unclear. The CDR3 has 15 residues. Per the germline V gene, CDR1 is MNHEY and CDR2 is SVGAGI. V lost 2 bases and J 0 bases, leaving 10 bases between the germline ends. The CDR3 region is CASSYGPVMNTEAFF. CDR3 bases: TGTGCCAGCAGTTACGGCCCAGTAATGAACACTGAAGCTTTCTTT.